This TCR beta chain came from a study of cytomegalovirus exposure and HLA in healthy donors. Findings and limits, study-wide: Upon later analysis, HLA-associated TCR beta chains proved more clonally expanded than other, equally common chains.

V gave up 7 bases and J gave up 2 bases; unmatched junction bases: 7. The CDR3 spans 15 residues. Concerning this clone itself: Its antigen remains unidentified.

Researchers ran the PCR with 60 Vbeta and 13 Jbeta primers. Original processing methods: Around 12 million of tens of millions of unique TCR beta chains were shared, per a later count. The table came from immunoSEQ multiplex PCR; TCRdb's copy has only in-frame clones and leaves some out. The V and J calls and the clone size are those of that table, but D and trimming were determined from the DNA. The table lists under 150,000 clones, about three quarters of them singletons. The sequence derives from a female donor in good health and CMV-seropositive. The sample comprised PBMCs. The chain uses TRBV23-1 and TRBJ1-5; 8 bases fit TRBD1. TRBV23-1 is placed among ORFs of uncertain function. The CDR3 nucleotides are TGCGCCAGCAAGTTAGGACAGGGAGGCAATCAGCCCCAGCATTTT. Protein sequence: CASKLGQGGNQPQHF.